This TCR beta chain derives from a study of shared clonotypes between healthy human individuals. Study summary: A couple of women and a few men aged 18 to 49 served as donors.

Naive-designated CD8 cells lacked CD45RO, were positively enriched for CCR7, and omitted terminally differentiated effector memory CD45RA+ cells. Using immunoSEQ multiplex PCR, the repertoire was profiled, and TCRdb retains in-frame clones only, with some absent. The table records about 2.2 million clones, approximately 92% of them present only once. CDR3 length: 13 amino acids. In germline, CDR1 is SGDLS, CDR2 YYNGEE. The ends lost 4 bases at V and 6 bases at J; junction bases unmatched: 7. The clonotype comes from a young man in good health. Some clones in this sample may be carry-over from other donors' samples. The sequenced material came from naive CD8+ T cells from PBMCs. The chain carries TRBV9 and TRBJ2-7, with 7 bases lining up with TRBD1. In DNA form, the CDR3 reads TGTGCCAGCAGCCCCCGACAGGGTAGCGAGCAGTACTTC. The encoded protein is CASSPRQGSEQYF.